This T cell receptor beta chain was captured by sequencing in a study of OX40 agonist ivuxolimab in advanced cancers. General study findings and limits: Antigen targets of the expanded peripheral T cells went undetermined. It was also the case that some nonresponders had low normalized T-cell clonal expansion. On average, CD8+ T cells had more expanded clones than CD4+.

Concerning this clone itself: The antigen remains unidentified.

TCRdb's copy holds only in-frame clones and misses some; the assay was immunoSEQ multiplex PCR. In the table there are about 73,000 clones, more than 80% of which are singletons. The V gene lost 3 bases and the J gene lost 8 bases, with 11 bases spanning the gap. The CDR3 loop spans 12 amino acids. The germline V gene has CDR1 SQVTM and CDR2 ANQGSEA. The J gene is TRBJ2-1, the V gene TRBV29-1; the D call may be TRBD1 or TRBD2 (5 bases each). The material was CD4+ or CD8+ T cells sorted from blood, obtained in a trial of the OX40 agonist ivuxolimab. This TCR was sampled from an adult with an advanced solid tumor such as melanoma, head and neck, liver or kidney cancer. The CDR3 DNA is TGCAGCGTTGAGGGGGAGTTCGATGAGCAGTTCTTC. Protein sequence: CSVEGEFDEQFF.